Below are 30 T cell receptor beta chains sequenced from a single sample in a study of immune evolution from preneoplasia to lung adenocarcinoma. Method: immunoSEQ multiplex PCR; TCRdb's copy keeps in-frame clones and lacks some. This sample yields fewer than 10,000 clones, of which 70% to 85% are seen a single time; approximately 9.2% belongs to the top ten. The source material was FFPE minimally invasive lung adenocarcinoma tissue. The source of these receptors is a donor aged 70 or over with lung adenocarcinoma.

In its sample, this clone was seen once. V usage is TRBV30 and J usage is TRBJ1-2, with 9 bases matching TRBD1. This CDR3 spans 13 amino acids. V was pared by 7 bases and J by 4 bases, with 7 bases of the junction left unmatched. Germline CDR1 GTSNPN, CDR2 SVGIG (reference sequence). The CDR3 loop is CALQGAPSYGYTF. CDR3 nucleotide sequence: TGTGCCTTACAGGGGGCGCCTAGCTATGGCTACACCTTC.

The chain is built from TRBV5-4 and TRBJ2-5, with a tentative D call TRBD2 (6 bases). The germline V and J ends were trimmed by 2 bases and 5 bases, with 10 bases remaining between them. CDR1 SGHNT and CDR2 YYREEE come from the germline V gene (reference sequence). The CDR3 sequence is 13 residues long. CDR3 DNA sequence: TGTGCCAGCAGCTTCTCGGGGGACGAGACCCAGTACTTC. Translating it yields CASSFSGDETQYF.

CDR3 nucleotide sequence: TGTGCCAGCAGTGGGACAGGGTCCTCCGGGAACCATCAGCCCCAGCATTTT. It codes for CASSGTGSSGNHQPQHF. The chain is built from TRBV6-1 and TRBJ1-5; 8 bases match TRBD1. The CDR3 has 17 amino acids. V lost 4 bases to trimming and J lost 5 bases; unmatched junction nucleotides: 13. Germline V gene lookup returns CDR1 MNHNS and CDR2 SASEGT.

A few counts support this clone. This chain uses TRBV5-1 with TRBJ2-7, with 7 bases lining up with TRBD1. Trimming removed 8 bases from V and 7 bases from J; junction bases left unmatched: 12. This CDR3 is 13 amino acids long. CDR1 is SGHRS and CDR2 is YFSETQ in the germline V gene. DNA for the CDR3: TGCGCCAGTTGGGAAACAGGGGCCGCGGAGCAGTACTTC. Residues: CASWETGAAEQYF.

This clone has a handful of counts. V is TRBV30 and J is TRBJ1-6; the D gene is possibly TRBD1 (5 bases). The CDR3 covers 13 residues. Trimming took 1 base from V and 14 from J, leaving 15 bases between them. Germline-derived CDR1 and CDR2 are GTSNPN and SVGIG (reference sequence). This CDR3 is CAWSAPGLLTLHF. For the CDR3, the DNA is TGTGCCTGGAGTGCCCCGGGACTCTTAACCCTCCACTTT.

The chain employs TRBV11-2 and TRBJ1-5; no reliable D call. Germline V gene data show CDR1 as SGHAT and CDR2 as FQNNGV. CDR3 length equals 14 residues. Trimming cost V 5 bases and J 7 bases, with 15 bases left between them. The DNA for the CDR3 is TGTGCCAGCAGCCAGACTTCAACGGGGCAGCCCCAGCATTTT. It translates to CASSQTSTGQPQHF.

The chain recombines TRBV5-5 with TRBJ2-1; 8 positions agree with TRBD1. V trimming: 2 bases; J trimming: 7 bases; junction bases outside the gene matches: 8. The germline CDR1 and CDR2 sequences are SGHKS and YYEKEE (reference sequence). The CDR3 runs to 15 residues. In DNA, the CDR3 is TGTGCCAGCAGCTTAGAGGACAGGGCCTGGAATGAGCAGTTCTTC. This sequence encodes CASSLEDRAWNEQFF. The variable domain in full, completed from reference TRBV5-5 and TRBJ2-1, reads DAGVTQSPTHLIKTRGQQVTLRCSPISGHKSVSWYQQVLGQGPQFIFQYYEKEERGRGNFPDRFSARQFPNYSSELNVNALLLGDSALYLCASSLEDRAWNEQFFGPGTRLTVL.

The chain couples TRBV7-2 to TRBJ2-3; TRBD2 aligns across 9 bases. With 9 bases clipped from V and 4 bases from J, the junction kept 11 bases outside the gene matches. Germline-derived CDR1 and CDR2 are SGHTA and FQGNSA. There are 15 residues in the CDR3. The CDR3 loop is CASQGGGRGADTQYF. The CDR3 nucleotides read TGTGCCAGTCAAGGTGGCGGGAGGGGGGCAGATACGCAGTATTTT.

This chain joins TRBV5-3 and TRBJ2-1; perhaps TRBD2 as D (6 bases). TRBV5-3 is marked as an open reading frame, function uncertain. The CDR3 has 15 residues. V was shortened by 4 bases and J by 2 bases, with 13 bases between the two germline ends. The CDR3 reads CARSARTITYNEQFF. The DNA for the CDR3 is TGTGCCAGAAGCGCGAGGACTATTACCTACAATGAGCAGTTCTTC.

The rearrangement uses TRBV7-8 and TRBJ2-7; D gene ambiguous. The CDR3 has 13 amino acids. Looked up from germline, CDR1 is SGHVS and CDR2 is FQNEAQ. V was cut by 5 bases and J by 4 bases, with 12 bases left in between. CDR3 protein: CASSPSVQYEQYF. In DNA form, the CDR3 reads TGTGCCAGCAGCCCAAGCGTTCAATACGAGCAGTACTTC.

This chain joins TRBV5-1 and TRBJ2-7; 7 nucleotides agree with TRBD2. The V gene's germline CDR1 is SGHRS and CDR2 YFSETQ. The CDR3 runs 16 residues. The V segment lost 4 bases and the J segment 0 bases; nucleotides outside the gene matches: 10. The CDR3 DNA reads TGCGCCAGCAGCACCGGAACTAGCGCCGTCTCCTACGAGCAGTACTTC. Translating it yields CASSTGTSAVSYEQYF.

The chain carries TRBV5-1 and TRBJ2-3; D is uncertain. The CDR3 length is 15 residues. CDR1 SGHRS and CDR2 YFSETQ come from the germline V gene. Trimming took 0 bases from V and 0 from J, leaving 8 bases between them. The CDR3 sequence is CASSLDRASTDTQYF. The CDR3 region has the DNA TGCGCCAGCAGCTTGGATAGAGCTAGCACAGATACGCAGTATTTT.

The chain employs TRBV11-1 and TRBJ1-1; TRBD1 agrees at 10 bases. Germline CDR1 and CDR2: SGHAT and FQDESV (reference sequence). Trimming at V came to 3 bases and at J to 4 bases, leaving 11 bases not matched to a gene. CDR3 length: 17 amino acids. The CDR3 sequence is CASSLTGGRLGATEAFF. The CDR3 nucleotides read TGTGCCAGCAGCTTGACAGGGGGCCGATTAGGGGCCACTGAAGCTTTCTTT.

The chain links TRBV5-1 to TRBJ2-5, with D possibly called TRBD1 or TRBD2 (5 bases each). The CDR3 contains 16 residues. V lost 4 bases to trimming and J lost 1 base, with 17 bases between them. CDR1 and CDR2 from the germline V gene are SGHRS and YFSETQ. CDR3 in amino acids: CASSISQSGTQETQYF. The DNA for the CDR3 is TGCGCCAGCAGCATATCGCAATCCGGGACCCAAGAGACCCAGTACTTC.

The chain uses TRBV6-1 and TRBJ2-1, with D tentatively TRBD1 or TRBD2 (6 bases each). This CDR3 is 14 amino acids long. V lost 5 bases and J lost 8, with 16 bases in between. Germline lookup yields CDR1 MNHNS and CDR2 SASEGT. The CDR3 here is CASSHGGGRDEQFF. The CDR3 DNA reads TGTGCCAGCAGTCACGGAGGGGGTAGAGATGAGCAGTTCTTC.

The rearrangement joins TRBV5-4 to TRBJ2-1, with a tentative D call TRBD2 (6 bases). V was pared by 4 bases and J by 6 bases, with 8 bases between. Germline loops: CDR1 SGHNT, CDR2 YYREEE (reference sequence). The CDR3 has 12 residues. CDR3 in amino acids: CASSISGNEQFF. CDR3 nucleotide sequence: TGTGCCAGCAGCATTAGCGGCAATGAGCAGTTCTTC.

The CDR3 nucleotides read TGTGCCAGCAGTTTAACCGGGGCGATGAACACTGAAGCTTTCTTT. Amino acids: CASSLTGAMNTEAFF. This chain connects TRBV28 to TRBJ1-1; D might be TRBD1 (5 bases). The CDR3 loop spans 15 amino acids. Germline CDR1 reads MDHEN; CDR2 reads SYDVKM. The V end lost 2 bases, the J end lost 0 bases, and 10 bases lay between the germline ends. Using reference TRBV28 and TRBJ1-1 for the parts outside the CDR3, the full variable domain is DVKVTQSSRYLVKRTGEKVFLECVQDMDHENMFWYRQDPGLGLRLIYFSYDVKMKEKGDIPEGYSVSREKKERFSLILESASTNQTSMYLCASSLTGAMNTEAFFGQGTRLTVV.

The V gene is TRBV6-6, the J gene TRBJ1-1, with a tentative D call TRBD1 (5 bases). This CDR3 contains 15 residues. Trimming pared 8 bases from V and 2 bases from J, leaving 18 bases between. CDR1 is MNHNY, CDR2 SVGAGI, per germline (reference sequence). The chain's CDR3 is CASQNARGANTEAFF. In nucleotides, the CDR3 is TGTGCCAGCCAAAACGCTAGGGGCGCAAACACTGAAGCTTTCTTT.

The CDR3 DNA is TGTGCCATCAGTGATTCGGGACGGGCGAACACTGAAGCTTTCTTT. It codes for CAISDSGRANTEAFF. This sequence joins TRBV10-3 and TRBJ1-1; D may be TRBD1 (5 bases). With 3 bases removed from V and 1 base from J, the gap between germline ends came to 12 bases. In germline, CDR1 is ENHRY, CDR2 SYGVKD. The CDR3 contains 15 residues.

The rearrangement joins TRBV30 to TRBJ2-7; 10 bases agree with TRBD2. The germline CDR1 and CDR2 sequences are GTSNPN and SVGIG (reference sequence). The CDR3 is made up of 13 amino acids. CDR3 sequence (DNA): TGTGCACTCTCTAGCGGGAGCATCTACGAGCAGTACTTC. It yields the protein CALSSGSIYEQYF. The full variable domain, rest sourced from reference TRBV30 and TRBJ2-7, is SQTIHQWPATLVQPVGSPLSLECTVEGTSNPNLYWYRQAAGRGLQLLFYSVGIGQISSEVPQNLSASRPQDRQFILSSKKLLLSDSGFYLCALSSGSIYEQYFGPGTRLTVT.

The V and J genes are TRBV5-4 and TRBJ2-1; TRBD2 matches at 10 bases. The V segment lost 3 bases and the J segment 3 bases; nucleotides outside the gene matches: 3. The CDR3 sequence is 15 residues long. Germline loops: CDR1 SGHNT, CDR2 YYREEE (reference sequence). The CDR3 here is CASSSLAGFYNEQFF. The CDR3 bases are TGTGCCAGCAGCTCACTAGCGGGATTCTACAATGAGCAGTTCTTC.

The CDR3 spells CASSLASGTELFF. CDR3 DNA: TGTGCCAGCAGCTTAGCGTCAGGGACTGAGCTGTTTTTT. The chain is built from TRBV7-2 and TRBJ2-2; D is perhaps TRBD2 (6 bases). Trimming shortened V by 0 bases and J by 11 bases, and 10 bases separated the two germline ends. From germline, CDR1 is SGHTA and CDR2 FQGNSA. The CDR3 is made up of 13 amino acids.

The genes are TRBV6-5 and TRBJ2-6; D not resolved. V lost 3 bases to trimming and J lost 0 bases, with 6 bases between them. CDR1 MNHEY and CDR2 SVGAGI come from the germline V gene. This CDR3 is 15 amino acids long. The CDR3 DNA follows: TGTGCCAGCAGTTATCTTAGCTCTGGGGCCAACGTCCTGACTTTC. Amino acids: CASSYLSSGANVLTF.

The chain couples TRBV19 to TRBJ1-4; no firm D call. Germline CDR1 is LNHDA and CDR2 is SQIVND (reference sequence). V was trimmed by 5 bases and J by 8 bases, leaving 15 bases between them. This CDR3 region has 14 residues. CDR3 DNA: TGTGCCAGTAGTGCAACCGGGAGCGGAGAAAAACTGTTTTTT. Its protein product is CASSATGSGEKLFF.

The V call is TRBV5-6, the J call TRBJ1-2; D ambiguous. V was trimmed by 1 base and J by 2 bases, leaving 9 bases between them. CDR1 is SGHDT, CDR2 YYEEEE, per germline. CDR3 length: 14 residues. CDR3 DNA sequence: TGTGCCAGCAGCTTGTCGGGAGGGAACTATGGCTACACCTTC. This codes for CASSLSGGNYGYTF.

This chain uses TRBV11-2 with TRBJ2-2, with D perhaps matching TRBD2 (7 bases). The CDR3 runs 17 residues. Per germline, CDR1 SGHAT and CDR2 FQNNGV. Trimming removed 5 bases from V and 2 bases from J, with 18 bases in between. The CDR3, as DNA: TGTGCCAGCAGCCCGTGGGGGGGCTTTACTAACACCGGGGAGCTGTTTTTT. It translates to CASSPWGGFTNTGELFF.

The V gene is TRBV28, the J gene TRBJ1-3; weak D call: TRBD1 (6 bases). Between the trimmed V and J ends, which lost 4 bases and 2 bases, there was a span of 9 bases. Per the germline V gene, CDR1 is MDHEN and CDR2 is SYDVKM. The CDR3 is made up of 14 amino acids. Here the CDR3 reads CASSSTGPGNTIYF. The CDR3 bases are TGTGCCAGCAGTTCAACAGGGCCTGGAAACACCATATATTTT. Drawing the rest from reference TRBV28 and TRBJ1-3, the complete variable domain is DVKVTQSSRYLVKRTGEKVFLECVQDMDHENMFWYRQDPGLGLRLIYFSYDVKMKEKGDIPEGYSVSREKKERFSLILESASTNQTSMYLCASSSTGPGNTIYFGEGSWLTVV.

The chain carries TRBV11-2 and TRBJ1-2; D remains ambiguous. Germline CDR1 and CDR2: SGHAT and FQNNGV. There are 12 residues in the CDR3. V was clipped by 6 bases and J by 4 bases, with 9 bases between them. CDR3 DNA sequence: TGTGCCAGCAGGACGAGGGCCTATGGCTACACCTTC. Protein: CASRTRAYGYTF.

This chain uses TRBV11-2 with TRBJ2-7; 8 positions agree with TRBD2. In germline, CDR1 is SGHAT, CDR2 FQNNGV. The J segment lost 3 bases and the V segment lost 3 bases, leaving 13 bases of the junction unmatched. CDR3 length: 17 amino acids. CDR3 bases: TGTGCCAGCAGCTTGGGAGGGATTTTGAGCGGGGGCTACGAGCAGTACTTC. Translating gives CASSLGGILSGGYEQYF. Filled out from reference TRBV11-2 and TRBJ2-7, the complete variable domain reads EAGVAQSPRYKIIEKRQSVAFWCNPISGHATLYWYQQILGQGPKLLIQFQNNGVVDDSQLPKDRFSAERLKGVDSTLKIQPAKLEDSAVYLCASSLGGILSGGYEQYFGPGTRLTVT.

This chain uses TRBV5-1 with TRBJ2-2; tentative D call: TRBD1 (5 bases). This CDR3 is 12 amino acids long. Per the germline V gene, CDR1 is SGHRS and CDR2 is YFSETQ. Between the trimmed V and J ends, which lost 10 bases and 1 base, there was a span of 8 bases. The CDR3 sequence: CAVGENTGELFF. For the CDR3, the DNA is TGCGCCGTAGGGGAGAACACCGGGGAGCTGTTTTTT.